A selection of T cell receptor beta chains follows, all from one sample in a study of chemoradiotherapy in HPV16-positive cancers. Using immunoSEQ multiplex PCR, the repertoire was profiled, and TCRdb retains in-frame clones only, with some absent. This sample has about 2,300 clones, with over 65% found just once. The sequenced sample was tumor tissue, obtained from a patient who underwent chemoradiotherapy. The receptors stem from a human donor with HPV-associated anogenital cancer. Each CDR3 is given with its conserved first and last residue. The D gene is left open where the match is weak. Not all rows give a size; the values are once, few, many and, for expanded clones, a class.

>TRBV5-1|TRBJ2-7|NA|NA|16
TGCGCCAGCAGCCCCGAAGGGCGGGGCCTCGTGCGCGAGCAGTACTTC
CASSPEGRGLVREQYF
>TRBV4-1|TRBJ2-5|NA|NA|14
TGCGCCAGCAGCCAAGCCAGGGGAGGGGAGACCCAGTACTTC
CASSQARGGETQYF
>TRBV6-6|TRBJ1-3|NA|NA|13
TGTGCCAGCAGTCGGACAGCCGGAAACACCATATATTTT
CASSRTAGNTIYF
>TRBV27|TRBJ2-2|NA|few|15
TGTGCCAGCAGTTCCGGGACCGCTTTCACCGGGGAGCTGTTTTTT
CASSSGTAFTGELFF
>TRBV5-1|TRBJ2-3|TRBD1|NA|14
TGCGCCAGCAGTACGGGACAGCACATGGATACGCAGTATTTT
CASSTGQHMDTQYF
>TRBV2|TRBJ2-7|NA|once|12
TGTGCCAGCAGTCGGGGCTCCCACGAGCAGTACTTC
CASSRGSHEQYF
>TRBV5-1|TRBJ2-3|TRBD1|NA|17
TGCGCCAGCAGCCTACCTCGGGCGGGACAGGGGTCAGATACGCAGTATTTT
CASSLPRAGQGSDTQYF
>TRBV27|TRBJ1-2|NA|few|13
TGTGCCAGCAGTTTATCCGGGGGGAGCGGCTACACCTTC
CASSLSGGSGYTF
>TRBV5-1|TRBJ2-2|NA|NA|13
TGCGCCAGCAGCTTGAAGGGGGCCGGGGAGCTGTTTTTT
CASSLKGAGELFF
>TRBV6-5|TRBJ1-2|NA|NA|13
TGTGCCAGAGTGACAATATTCTACTATGGCTACACCTTC
CARVTIFYYGYTF
>TRBV7-2|TRBJ1-1|NA|once|13
TGTGCCAGCAGCTTATCTCCCTACACTGAAGCTTTCTTT
CASSLSPYTEAFF
>TRBV15|TRBJ2-1|NA|once|13
TGTGCCACCAGCAGAGTTAGGTTACGTGAGCAGTTCTTC
CATSRVRLREQFF
>TRBV6-6|TRBJ1-2|NA|NA|13
TGTGCCAGCAGTCCGGGCCCCACAGGGGGCTACACCTTC
CASSPGPTGGYTF
>TRBV4-3|TRBJ2-1|TRBD2|NA|17
TGCGCCAGCAGATTATATTTCGTCAACCGGGGGGACAATGAGCAGTTCTTC
CASRLYFVNRGDNEQFF
>TRBV19|TRBJ2-1|NA|NA|12
TGTGCCAGTAGTACCAATTACAATGAGCAGTTCTTC
CASSTNYNEQFF